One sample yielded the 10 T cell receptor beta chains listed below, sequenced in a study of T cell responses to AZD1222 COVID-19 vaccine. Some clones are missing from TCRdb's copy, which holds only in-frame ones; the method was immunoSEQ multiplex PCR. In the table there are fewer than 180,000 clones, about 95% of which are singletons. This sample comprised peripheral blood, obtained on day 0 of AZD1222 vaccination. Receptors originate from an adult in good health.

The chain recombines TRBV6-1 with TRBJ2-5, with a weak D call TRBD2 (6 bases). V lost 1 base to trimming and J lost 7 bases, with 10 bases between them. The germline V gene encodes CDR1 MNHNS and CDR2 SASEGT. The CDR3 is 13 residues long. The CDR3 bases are TGTGCCAGCAGTGAAGGGAGGGCCGGGACCCAGTACTTC. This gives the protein CASSEGRAGTQYF.

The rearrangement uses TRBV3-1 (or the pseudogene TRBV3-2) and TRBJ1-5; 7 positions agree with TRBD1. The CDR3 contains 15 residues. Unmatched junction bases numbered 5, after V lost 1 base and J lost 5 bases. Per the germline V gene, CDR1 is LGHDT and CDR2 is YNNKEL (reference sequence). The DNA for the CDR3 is TGTGCCAGCAGCCAAGGGGGACAGAGCTATCAGCCCCAGCATTTT. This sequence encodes CASSQGGQSYQPQHF.

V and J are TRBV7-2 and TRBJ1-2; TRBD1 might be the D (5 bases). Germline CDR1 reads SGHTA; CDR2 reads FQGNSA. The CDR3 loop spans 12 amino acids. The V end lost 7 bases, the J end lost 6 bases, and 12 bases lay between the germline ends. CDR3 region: CASTRGRDGYTF. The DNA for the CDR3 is TGTGCCAGCACCCGGGGGAGGGATGGCTACACCTTC.

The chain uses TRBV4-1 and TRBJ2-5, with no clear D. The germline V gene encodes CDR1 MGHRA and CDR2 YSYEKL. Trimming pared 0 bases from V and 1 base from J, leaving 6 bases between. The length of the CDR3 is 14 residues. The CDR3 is CASSQDPGQETQYF. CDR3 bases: TGCGCCAGCAGCCAAGACCCGGGCCAAGAGACCCAGTACTTC.

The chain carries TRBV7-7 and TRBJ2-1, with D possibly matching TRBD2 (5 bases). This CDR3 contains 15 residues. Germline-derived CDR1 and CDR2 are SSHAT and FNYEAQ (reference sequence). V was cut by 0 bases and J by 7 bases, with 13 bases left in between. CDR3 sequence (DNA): TGTGCCAGCAGCTTAGCGGGGAGTTCTTCGAATGAGCAGTTCTTC. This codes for CASSLAGSSSNEQFF.

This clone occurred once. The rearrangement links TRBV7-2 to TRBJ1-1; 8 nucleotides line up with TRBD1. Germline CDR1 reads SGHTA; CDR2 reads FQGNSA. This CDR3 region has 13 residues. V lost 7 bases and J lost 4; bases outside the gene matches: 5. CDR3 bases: TGTGCCAGCAACGCCGGACAGGGCACTGAAGCTTTCTTT. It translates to CASNAGQGTEAFF.

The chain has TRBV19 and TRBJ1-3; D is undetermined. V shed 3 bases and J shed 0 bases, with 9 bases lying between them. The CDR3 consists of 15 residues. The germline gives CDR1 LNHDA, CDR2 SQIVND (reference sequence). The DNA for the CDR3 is TGTGCCAGTAGTATTATCCAGAGCTCTGGAAACACCATATATTTT. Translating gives CASSIIQSSGNTIYF.

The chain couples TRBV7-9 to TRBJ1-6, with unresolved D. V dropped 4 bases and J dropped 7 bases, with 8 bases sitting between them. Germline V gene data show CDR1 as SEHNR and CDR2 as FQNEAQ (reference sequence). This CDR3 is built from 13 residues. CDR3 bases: TGTGCCAGCAGCTCGGGGTTGAATTCACCCCTCCACTTT. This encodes CASSSGLNSPLHF. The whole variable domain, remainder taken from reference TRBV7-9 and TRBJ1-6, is DTGVSQNPRHKITKRGQNVTFRCDPISEHNRLYWYRQTLGQGPEFLTYFQNEAQLEKSRLLSDRFSAERPKGSFSTLEIQRTEQGDSAMYLCASSSGLNSPLHFGNGTRLTVT.

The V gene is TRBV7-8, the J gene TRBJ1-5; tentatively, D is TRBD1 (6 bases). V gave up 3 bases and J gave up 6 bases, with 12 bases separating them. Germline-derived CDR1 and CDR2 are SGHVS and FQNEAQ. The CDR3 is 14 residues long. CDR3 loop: CASSLLQGSQPQHF. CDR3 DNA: TGTGCCAGCAGCTTGCTTCAGGGGAGTCAGCCCCAGCATTTT.

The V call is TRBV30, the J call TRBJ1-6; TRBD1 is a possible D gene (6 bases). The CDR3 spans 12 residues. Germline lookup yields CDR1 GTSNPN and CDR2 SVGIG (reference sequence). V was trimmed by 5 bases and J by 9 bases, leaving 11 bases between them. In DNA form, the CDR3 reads TGTGCCTGGGGGGGCGCGTCTTCACCCCTCCACTTT. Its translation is CAWGGASSPLHF.